The 8 T cell receptor beta chains below all came from one sample that was sequenced in a study of T cell changes during pregnancy in multiple sclerosis. TCRdb keeps only in-frame clones here, not all; method: immunoSEQ multiplex PCR. The sample carries 55,000 to 80,000 clones, roughly nine tenths recorded once. This sample comprised peripheral blood, obtained after pregnancy. These receptors were obtained from a female donor in good health, enrolled as a control in a pregnancy study.

V gene TRBV6-5 combines with J gene TRBJ1-1; TRBD1 is a possible D gene (5 bases). The V end lost 6 bases, the J end lost 8 bases, and 19 bases lay between the germline ends. The CDR3 has 14 residues. Germline V CDR1 and CDR2: MNHEY, SVGAGI. The CDR3 protein is CASRSVGVLGEAFF. The CDR3 DNA is TGTGCCAGCAGATCAGTAGGGGTTTTAGGGGAAGCTTTCTTT.

DNA for the CDR3: TGCGCCAGCAGTCTCGCGGGACAGGGACTCTACCTATATGGCTACACCTTC. Translated: CASSLAGQGLYLYGYTF. The rearrangement uses TRBV23-1 and TRBJ1-2; TRBD1 agrees at 9 bases. TRBV23-1 is reported as an ORF; its role is uncertain. V trimming: 4 bases; J trimming: 5 bases; junction bases outside the gene matches: 14. This CDR3 comprises 17 residues.

V usage is TRBV27 and J usage is TRBJ2-7, with 15 bases that match TRBD2. V was pared by 0 bases and J by 2 bases, with 5 bases of the junction left unmatched. The CDR3 runs 18 residues. Germline CDR1 is MNHEY and CDR2 is SMNVEV (reference sequence). DNA of the CDR3: TGTGCCAGCAGTTTATCGGGACTAGCGGGAGGATTCGCCTACGAGCAGTACTTC. Translated, it gives CASSLSGLAGGFAYEQYF.

The chain has TRBV19 and TRBJ2-7, with D possibly being TRBD1 (6 bases). V lost 6 bases and J 1 base, leaving 10 bases between the germline ends. The CDR3 has 13 amino acids. The germline gives CDR1 LNHDA, CDR2 SQIVND (reference sequence). CDR3 region: CASSLGGSYEQYF. The CDR3 DNA reads as TGTGCCAGTAGCTTAGGGGGATCCTACGAGCAGTACTTC.

The J gene is TRBJ2-7, the V gene TRBV14; no reliable D call. V was cut by 1 base and J by 9 bases, with 13 bases left in between. The CDR3 length is 13 residues. Germline V gene sequence: CDR1 SGHDN, CDR2 FVKESK. This CDR3 reads CASSQVLEFGQYF. The CDR3 coding sequence is TGTGCCAGCAGCCAAGTGCTGGAGTTTGGGCAGTACTTC.

V is TRBV11-2 and J is TRBJ1-2, with TRBD1 matching 8 bases. Germline V gives CDR1 SGHAT, CDR2 FQNNGV. Germline trimming cut 0 bases from V and 4 bases from J; bases unmatched to any gene: 4. The CDR3 covers 15 residues. CDR3 coding DNA: TGTGCCAGCAGCTTAGATGGACAGGGCTTCTATGGCTACACCTTC. As protein: CASSLDGQGFYGYTF.

This rearrangement joins TRBV25-1 to TRBJ2-3; D not resolved. The CDR3 spans 13 residues. The V and J ends lost 7 bases and 1 base respectively, with 9 bases between them. Germline assignment: CDR1 MGHDK and CDR2 SYGVNS. CDR3 sequence: CASTWQGTDTQYF. CDR3 bases: TGTGCCAGCACTTGGCAGGGCACAGATACGCAGTATTTT. Looking up the rest from reference TRBV25-1 and TRBJ2-3 gives the full variable domain: EADIYQTPRYLVIGTGKKITLECSQTMGHDKMYWYQQDPGMELHLIHYSYGVNSTEKGDLSSESTVSRIRTEHFPLTLESARPSHTSQYLCASTWQGTDTQYFGPGTRLTVL.

V and J are TRBV30 and TRBJ1-1, with D possibly matching TRBD1 (5 bases). This CDR3 comprises 16 residues. Per germline, CDR1 GTSNPN and CDR2 SVGIG (reference sequence). V was trimmed by 4 bases and J by 0 bases, leaving 18 bases between them. Here the CDR3 DNA reads TGTGCCTGGATGAGACAGCCGCTACTTATGAACACTGAAGCTTTCTTT. The encoded protein is CAWMRQPLLMNTEAFF.